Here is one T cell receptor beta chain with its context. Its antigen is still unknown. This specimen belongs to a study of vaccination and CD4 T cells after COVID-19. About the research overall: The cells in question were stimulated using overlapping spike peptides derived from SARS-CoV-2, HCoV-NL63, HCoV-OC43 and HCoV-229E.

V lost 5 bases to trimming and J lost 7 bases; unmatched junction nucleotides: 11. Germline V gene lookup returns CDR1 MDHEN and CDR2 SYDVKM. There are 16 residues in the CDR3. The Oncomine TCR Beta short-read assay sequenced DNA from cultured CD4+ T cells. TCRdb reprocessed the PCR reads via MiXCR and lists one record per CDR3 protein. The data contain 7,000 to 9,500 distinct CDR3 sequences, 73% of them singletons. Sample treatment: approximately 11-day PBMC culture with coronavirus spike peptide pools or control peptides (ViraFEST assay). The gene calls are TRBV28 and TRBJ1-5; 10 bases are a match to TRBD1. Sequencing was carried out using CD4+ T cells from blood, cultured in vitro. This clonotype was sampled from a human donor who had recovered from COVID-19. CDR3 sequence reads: CASSLQGTGVRQPQHF. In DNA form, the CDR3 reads TGTGCCAGCAGTCTACAGGGGACAGGGGTACGACAGCCCCAGCATTTT.